The 30 T cell receptor beta chains given below trace back to one sample, sequenced in a study of radiotherapy plus CTLA-4 blockade in lung cancer. The method was immunoSEQ multiplex PCR; TCRdb's version includes in-frame clones alone and lacks a portion of them. The table includes 30,000 to 45,000 clones, just under 75% detected once. This specimen consisted of peripheral blood, obtained from a patient treated with radiotherapy plus ipilimumab. These receptors were taken from a human donor with non-small cell lung cancer who had stable disease on radiotherapy plus ipilimumab.

This chain connects TRBV6-1 to TRBJ2-5, with a possible D match to TRBD1 (5 bases). V was cut by 7 bases and J by 4 bases, with 16 bases left in between. CDR3 length: 14 residues. Germline V gene lookup returns CDR1 MNHNS and CDR2 SASEGT. This CDR3 is CASKRVVRGETQYF. CDR3 DNA: TGTGCCAGCAAGAGAGTAGTAAGGGGAGAGACCCAGTACTTC.

This chain joins TRBV5-1 and TRBJ1-3, with D uncertain. The CDR3 totals 16 residues. Germline CDR1 is SGHRS and CDR2 is YFSETQ. V lost 0 bases and J 0 bases, leaving 10 bases between the germline ends. The CDR3 nucleotides are TGCGCCAGCAGCTTGGGGGTAGGAGTCTCTGGAAACACCATATATTTT. It yields the protein CASSLGVGVSGNTIYF.

The chain recombines TRBV28 with TRBJ1-2; 7 bases match TRBD1. This CDR3 is built from 15 residues. CDR1 MDHEN and CDR2 SYDVKM come from the germline V gene. V was clipped by 3 bases and J by 4 bases; unmatched bases: 8. CDR3 coding DNA: TGTGCCAGCAGTTTCTGGGGACAGACTTCCTATGGCTACACCTTC. Encoded protein: CASSFWGQTSYGYTF.

J is TRBJ1-3 and V is TRBV7-9; tentatively, D is TRBD1 (5 bases). Looked up from germline, CDR1 is SEHNR and CDR2 is FQNEAQ (reference sequence). The CDR3 is made up of 16 amino acids. V was cut by 8 bases and J by 0 bases, with 17 bases left in between. CDR3 loop: CASAGTGTYSGNTIYF. CDR3 nucleotide sequence: TGTGCCAGCGCAGGCACAGGAACCTACTCTGGAAACACCATATATTTT.

At least ten counts were recorded for this clone. This chain connects TRBV28 to TRBJ1-1, with no clear D. CDR1 MDHEN and CDR2 SYDVKM come from the germline V gene. Trimming pared 7 bases from V and 0 bases from J, leaving 9 bases between. CDR3 size: 13 residues. The CDR3 nucleotides are TGTGCCAGCATCCCGACACTGAACACTGAAGCTTTCTTT. It translates to CASIPTLNTEAFF.

The rearrangement uses TRBV5-1 and TRBJ2-1, with 9 nucleotides matching TRBD2. Germline V gene data show CDR1 as SGHRS and CDR2 as YFSETQ. With V trimmed by 5 bases and J by 7 bases, 10 bases remained unmatched. The CDR3 has 15 amino acids. The CDR3 is CASSSGTSSSNEQFF. The CDR3 region has the DNA TGCGCCAGCAGTTCCGGGACTAGCTCTTCTAATGAGCAGTTCTTC. Variable domain in full (rest from reference TRBV5-1 and TRBJ2-1): KAGVTQTPRYLIKTRGQQVTLSCSPISGHRSVSWYQQTPGQGLQFLFEYFSETQRNKGNFPGRFSGRQFSNSRSEMNVSTLELGDSALYLCASSSGTSSSNEQFFGPGTRLTVL.

Only a few counts were recorded for this clone. The chain links TRBV30 to TRBJ1-1; a weak D match, TRBD1 (6 bases). The CDR3 is made up of 15 amino acids. V was trimmed by 7 bases and J by 0 bases, leaving 18 bases between them. Per germline, CDR1 GTSNPN and CDR2 SVGIG (reference sequence). In nucleotides, the CDR3 is TGTGCCTCTCTCGGCAGGGGAGGGGTGAACACTGAAGCTTTCTTT. This codes for CASLGRGGVNTEAFF.

This clone was counted many times. This chain uses TRBV30 with TRBJ2-7; TRBD1 is a possible D gene (6 bases). CDR1 is GTSNPN and CDR2 is SVGIG in the germline V gene (reference sequence). Trimming pared 7 bases from V and 4 bases from J, leaving 11 bases between. The CDR3 has 11 residues. The CDR3 coding sequence is TGTGCCTACGCGCAGGGGTACGAGCAGTACTTC. Translation: CAYAQGYEQYF.

This CDR3 is CASSKGGGASGTYEQYF. The CDR3, as DNA: TGTGCCAGCAGCAAAGGTGGGGGGGCTAGCGGAACCTACGAGCAGTACTTC. The gene calls are TRBV7-2 and TRBJ2-7; D is perhaps TRBD2 (7 bases). Trimming cost V 5 bases and J 2 bases, with 22 bases left between them. From germline, CDR1 is SGHTA and CDR2 FQGNSA. This CDR3 is 17 amino acids long.

V is TRBV19 and J is TRBJ2-7; D gene unclear. V was cut by 3 bases and J by 5 bases, with 11 bases left in between. The length of the CDR3 is 13 residues. CDR1 and CDR2 (germline): LNHDA, SQIVND (reference sequence). This CDR3 reads CASSIVRSHEQYF. As DNA, the CDR3 is TGTGCCAGTAGTATTGTCCGGTCGCACGAGCAGTACTTC. The complete variable domain, with remaining parts taken from reference TRBV19 and TRBJ2-7, reads DGGITQSPKYLFRKEGQNVTLSCEQNLNHDAMYWYRQDPGQGLRLIYYSQIVNDFQKGDIAEGYSVSREKKESFPLTVTSAQKNPTAFYLCASSIVRSHEQYFGPGTRLTVT.

The rearrangement joins TRBV12-5 to TRBJ1-1, with TRBD1 as a possible D gene (6 bases). V was cut by 6 bases and J by 8 bases, with 16 bases left in between. The CDR3 has 13 amino acids. CDR1 and CDR2 (germline): LGHNT, FRNRAP. The CDR3 region has the DNA TGTGCTAGTGGCCACGGGGGGCGGGGGGAAGCTTTCTTT. Its translation is CASGHGGRGEAFF. Full variable domain (outside the CDR3, taken from reference TRBV12-5 and TRBJ1-1): DARVTQTPRHKVTEMGQEVTMRCQPILGHNTVFWYRQTMMQGLELLAYFRNRAPLDDSGMPKDRFSAEMPDATLATLKIQPSEPRDSAVYFCASGHGGRGEAFFGQGTRLTVV.

The chain recombines TRBV6-6 with TRBJ2-1; 7 nucleotides match TRBD2. The CDR3 is made up of 15 amino acids. Trimming took 5 bases from V and 3 from J; bases not matched to a gene: 7. CDR1 and CDR2 from the germline V gene are MNHNY and SVGAGI (reference sequence). In DNA, the CDR3 is TGTGCCAGCAGTCTCTGGGGCGGGGGCTACAATGAGCAGTTCTTC. Its translation is CASSLWGGGYNEQFF.

This clone is a singleton in its sample. The chain carries TRBV10-3 and TRBJ1-1; 9 bases are a match to TRBD1. V lost 4 bases and J lost 4; bases outside the gene matches: 10. This CDR3 has 16 residues. CDR1 is ENHRY, CDR2 SYGVKD, per germline. The CDR3 here is CAISGGGTGRGTEAFF. DNA of the CDR3: TGTGCCATCAGTGGGGGGGGGACAGGGAGAGGCACTGAAGCTTTCTTT.

The chain has TRBV9 and TRBJ2-1; 9 nucleotides align to TRBD2. Germline V gives CDR1 SGDLS, CDR2 YYNGEE. The CDR3 contains 14 residues. The J segment lost 10 bases and the V segment lost 0 bases, leaving 5 bases of the junction unmatched. This chain's CDR3 is CASSVDPTSGEQFF. The CDR3 DNA sequence: TGTGCCAGCAGCGTAGATCCGACTAGCGGCGAGCAGTTCTTC.

This clone has a handful of counts. The rearrangement links TRBV27 to TRBJ2-7; possible D gene TRBD1, 6 bases. This CDR3 comprises 16 residues. V was pared by 6 bases and J by 2 bases, with 20 bases between. The germline V gene has CDR1 MNHEY and CDR2 SMNVEV (reference sequence). The CDR3 nucleotides read TGTGCCAGCAGCAAACAATCCGGGACACCTACCTACGAGCAGTACTTC. Protein sequence: CASSKQSGTPTYEQYF.

This chain links TRBV9 with TRBJ1-2; the D gene is possibly TRBD1 (6 bases). This CDR3 is built from 18 residues. V was clipped by 3 bases and J by 0 bases, with 21 bases between them. Germline-derived CDR1 and CDR2 are SGDLS and YYNGEE. The CDR3 DNA follows: TGTGCCAGCAGCGCAGGTGGGGGGGGCGCGGGCCCTAACTATGGCTACACCTTC. Amino acids: CASSAGGGGAGPNYGYTF.

The chain combines TRBV5-1 with TRBJ2-5, with 7 bases aligning to TRBD2. This CDR3 comprises 14 residues. The J segment lost 5 bases and the V segment lost 3 bases, leaving 7 bases of the junction unmatched. Germline assignment: CDR1 SGHRS and CDR2 YFSETQ. CDR3 region: CASSSFAGVETQYF. In DNA, the CDR3 is TGCGCCAGCAGCTCCTTTGCGGGGGTCGAGACCCAGTACTTC.

This clone has just a few counts. The chain combines TRBV7-2 with TRBJ1-2; D is unclear. This CDR3 region has 13 residues. Deletions cut 1 base from V and 6 bases from J, with 9 bases between. Germline CDR1 SGHTA, CDR2 FQGNSA. The CDR3 bases are TGTGCCAGCAGCTTAGTGGGCGCAAATGGCTACACCTTC. This translates into CASSLVGANGYTF.

J is TRBJ1-5 and V is TRBV1; the table calls TRBD1, which could not be checked here. TRBV1 is described as a pseudogene. CDR3 length: 17 amino acids. CDR3 amino acids: CTSSHLTQGAHLQPQHF. Here the CDR3 DNA reads TGCACCAGCAGCCACCTCACACAGGGAGCACATCTTCAGCCCCAGCATTTT.

This clone was detected once. The CDR3 sequence is CASSQVHRRRAQETQYF. CDR3 DNA sequence: TGCGCCAGCAGCCAAGTTCACAGGAGGAGGGCCCAAGAGACCCAGTACTTC. The gene calls are TRBV4-3 and TRBJ2-5; tentatively, D is TRBD2 (6 bases). The V gene lost 1 base and the J gene lost 1 base, with 16 bases spanning the gap. The CDR3 has 17 amino acids. Germline loops: CDR1 LGHNA, CDR2 YSLEER.

CDR3 amino acids: CASSVNRGAGETQYF. In DNA, the CDR3 is TGTGCCAGCAGTGTGAACCGGGGGGCCGGGGAGACCCAGTACTTC. V gene TRBV6-1 combines with J gene TRBJ2-5; D is perhaps TRBD2 (7 bases). CDR1 and CDR2 (germline): MNHNS, SASEGT. V gave up 4 bases and J gave up 5 bases, with 17 bases separating them. The CDR3 is made up of 15 amino acids.

J is TRBJ1-1 and V is TRBV19, with 7 nucleotides matching TRBD1. CDR1 LNHDA and CDR2 SQIVND come from the germline V gene (reference sequence). The CDR3 sequence is 13 residues long. Trimming took 9 bases from V and 0 from J; bases not matched to a gene: 4. The CDR3 spells CASSTGLNTEAFF. Written as DNA, the CDR3 is TGTGCCAGCTCGACAGGGTTGAACACTGAAGCTTTCTTT.

The chain employs TRBV27 and TRBJ2-2; TRBD1 is a possible D gene (6 bases). With 8 bases removed from V and 2 bases from J, the gap between germline ends came to 15 bases. CDR3 length: 15 residues. Germline values: CDR1 MNHEY, CDR2 SMNVEV (reference sequence). The CDR3 DNA is TGTGCCAGCCGCGCGTGGGGGCAAAACACCGGGGAGCTGTTTTTT. This sequence encodes CASRAWGQNTGELFF.

This sequence joins TRBV30 and TRBJ2-1, with 10 bases fitting TRBD2. Losses at the gene ends were 0 bases for V and 12 bases for J; bases not matched to a gene: 8. The CDR3 sequence is 14 residues long. Germline CDR1 GTSNPN, CDR2 SVGIG (reference sequence). Here the CDR3 DNA reads TGTGCCTGGAGTGTACAAGTAGCGGGGGGCCCGCAGTTCTTC. Amino acid sequence: CAWSVQVAGGPQFF.

The chain carries TRBV5-1 and TRBJ2-5; D unclear. V was pared by 0 bases and J by 2 bases, with 8 bases between. Germline CDR1 SGHRS, CDR2 YFSETQ. The CDR3 spans 14 residues. CDR3 in amino acids: CASSLDVGQETQYF. The CDR3 nucleotides are TGCGCCAGCAGCTTGGATGTCGGTCAAGAGACCCAGTACTTC. Full variable domain (rest looked up from reference TRBV5-1 and TRBJ2-5): KAGVTQTPRYLIKTRGQQVTLSCSPISGHRSVSWYQQTPGQGLQFLFEYFSETQRNKGNFPGRFSGRQFSNSRSEMNVSTLELGDSALYLCASSLDVGQETQYFGPGTRLLVL.

The count of this clone is one. The V call is TRBV5-1, the J call TRBJ2-5; possibly TRBD2 for D (6 bases). CDR1 and CDR2 (germline): SGHRS, YFSETQ. The CDR3 contains 13 residues. Trimming took off 5 bases at V and 1 base at J, with 9 bases between the two ends. The CDR3 bases are TGCGCCAGCAGAACTAGCCTCCAAGAGACCCAGTACTTC. As protein: CASRTSLQETQYF.

This clone was observed a handful of times. The DNA of the CDR3 is TGTGCCAGCAGCTTGGTAGGACAGGGCCCTTACGAGCAGTACTTC. It is translated as CASSLVGQGPYEQYF. The V call is TRBV5-6, the J call TRBJ2-7, with 8 bases that match TRBD1. Germline CDR1 SGHDT, CDR2 YYEEEE. Trimming removed 0 bases from V and 4 bases from J; junction bases left unmatched: 6. This CDR3 has 15 residues.

The chain is built from TRBV13 and TRBJ2-1; D is ambiguous. CDR1 PRHDT and CDR2 FYEKMQ come from the germline V gene (reference sequence). Trimming stripped 5 bases from V and 1 base from J, with 15 bases between. CDR3 size: 16 residues. In DNA, the CDR3 is TGTGCCAGCAGCAGTGGCGGAGAGAAATCCTACAATGAGCAGTTCTTC. Its translation is CASSSGGEKSYNEQFF.

The V gene is TRBV7-7, the J gene TRBJ2-5, with 7 bases lining up with TRBD1. CDR1 and CDR2 from the germline V gene are SSHAT and FNYEAQ (reference sequence). This CDR3 contains 16 residues. With V trimmed by 5 bases and J by 2 bases, 11 bases remained unmatched. This chain's CDR3 is CASSAVTGLGQETQYF. CDR3 in DNA: TGTGCCAGCAGCGCCGTGACAGGGCTGGGGCAAGAGACCCAGTACTTC.

The chain is built from TRBV5-1 and TRBJ1-1; 7 positions agree with TRBD1. The J segment lost 3 bases and the V segment lost 1 base, leaving 0 bases of the junction unmatched. CDR3 length equals 13 residues. Looked up from germline, CDR1 is SGHRS and CDR2 is YFSETQ. CDR3 DNA: TGCGCCAGCAGCTTGACAGGGGACACTGAAGCTTTCTTT. Translation: CASSLTGDTEAFF.